The sample holds a few counts of the clone carrying this T cell receptor (beta chain). No antigen is known for it. This entry belongs to a study of T cell repertoires in cytomegalovirus infection. General study findings and limits: It was HLA-C-restricted CMV-specific TCR beta clonotypes that dominated the response ex vivo.

Via MiXCR, TCRdb re-called the reads, giving one row per CDR3 protein. The table includes about 740,000 distinct CDR3 sequences, 30% to 35% detected once. The starting material was cultured PBMCs, obtained from culture after CMV antigen stimulation. The origin of this receptor is a human donor in good health (CMV status not recorded). Some clones in this sample may be carry-over from other donors' samples.

The CDR3 is CASSSPAPRGEQYF. For the CDR3, the DNA is TGTGCCAGCAGCTCGCCGGCCCCCCGGGGAGAGCAGTACTTC. This chain connects TRBV7-2 to TRBJ2-7, with D perhaps TRBD2 (5 bases). Germline V gene lookup returns CDR1 SGHTA and CDR2 FQGNSA. V lost 4 bases, J lost 7 bases, and 17 bases lay in between. CDR3 length: 14 amino acids.